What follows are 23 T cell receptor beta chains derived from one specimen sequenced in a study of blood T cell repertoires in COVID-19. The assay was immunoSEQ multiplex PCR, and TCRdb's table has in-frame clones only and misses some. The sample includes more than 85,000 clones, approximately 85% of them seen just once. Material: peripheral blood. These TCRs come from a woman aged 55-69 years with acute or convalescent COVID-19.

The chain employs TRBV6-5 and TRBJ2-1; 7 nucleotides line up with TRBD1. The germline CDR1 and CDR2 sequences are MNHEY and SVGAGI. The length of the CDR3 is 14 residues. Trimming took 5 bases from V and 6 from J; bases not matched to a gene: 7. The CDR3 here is CASSHPDRSNEQFF. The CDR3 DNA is TGTGCCAGCAGTCACCCGGACAGGAGCAATGAGCAGTTCTTC.

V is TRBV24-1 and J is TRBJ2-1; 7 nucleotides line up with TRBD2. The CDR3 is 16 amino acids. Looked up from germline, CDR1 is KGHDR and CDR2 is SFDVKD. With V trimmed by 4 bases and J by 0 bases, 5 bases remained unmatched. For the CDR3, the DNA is TGTGCCACCAGTGACCGAGCGGGAAGCTCCTACAATGAGCAGTTCTTC. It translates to CATSDRAGSSYNEQFF.

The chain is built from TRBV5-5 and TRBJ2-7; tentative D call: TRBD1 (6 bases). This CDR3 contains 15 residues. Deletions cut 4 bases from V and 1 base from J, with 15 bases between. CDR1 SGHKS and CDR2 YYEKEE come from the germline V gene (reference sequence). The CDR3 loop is CASSGAGALSYEQYV. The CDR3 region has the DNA TGTGCCAGCAGCGGAGCAGGGGCATTGTCCTACGAGCAGTACGTC.

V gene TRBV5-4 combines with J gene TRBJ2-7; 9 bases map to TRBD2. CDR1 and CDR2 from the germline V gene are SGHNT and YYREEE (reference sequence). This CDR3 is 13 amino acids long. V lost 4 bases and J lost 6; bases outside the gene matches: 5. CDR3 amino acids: CASSKAGGSEQYF. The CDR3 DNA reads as TGTGCCAGCAGCAAAGCGGGAGGATCCGAGCAGTACTTC.

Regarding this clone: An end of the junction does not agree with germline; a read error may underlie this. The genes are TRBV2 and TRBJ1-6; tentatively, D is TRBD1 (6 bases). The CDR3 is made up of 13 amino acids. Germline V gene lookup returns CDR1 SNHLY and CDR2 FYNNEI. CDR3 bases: TGTGCCAGCACTGAAACACAGGGTTCACCCCTCCACTTT. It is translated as CASTETQGSPLHF.

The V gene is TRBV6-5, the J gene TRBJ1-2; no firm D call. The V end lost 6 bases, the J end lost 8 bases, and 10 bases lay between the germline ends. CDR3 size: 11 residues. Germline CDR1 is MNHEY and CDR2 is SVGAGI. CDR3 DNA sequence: TGTGCCAGCAGCGGTAGAGGGGGCTACACCTTC. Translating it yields CASSGRGGYTF.

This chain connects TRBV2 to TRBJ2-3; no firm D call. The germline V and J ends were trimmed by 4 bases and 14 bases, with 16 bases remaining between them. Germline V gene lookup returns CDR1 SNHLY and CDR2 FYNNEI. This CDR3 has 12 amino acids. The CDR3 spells CASSGSTGSGYF. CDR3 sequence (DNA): TGTGCCAGCAGTGGATCCACCGGTAGTGGGTATTTT.

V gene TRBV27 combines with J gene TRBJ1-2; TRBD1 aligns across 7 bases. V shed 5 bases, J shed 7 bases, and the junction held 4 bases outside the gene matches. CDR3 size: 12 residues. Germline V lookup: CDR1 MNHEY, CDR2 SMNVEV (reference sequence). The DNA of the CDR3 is TGTGCCAGCAGTACAGGGGCGGGTGGCTACACCTTC. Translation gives CASSTGAGGYTF.

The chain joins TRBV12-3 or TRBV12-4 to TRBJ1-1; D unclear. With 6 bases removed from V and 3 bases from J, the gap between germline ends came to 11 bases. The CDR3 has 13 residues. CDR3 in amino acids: CASSRLRDTEAFF. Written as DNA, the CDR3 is TGTGCCAGCAGCCGACTAAGGGACACTGAAGCTTTCTTT.

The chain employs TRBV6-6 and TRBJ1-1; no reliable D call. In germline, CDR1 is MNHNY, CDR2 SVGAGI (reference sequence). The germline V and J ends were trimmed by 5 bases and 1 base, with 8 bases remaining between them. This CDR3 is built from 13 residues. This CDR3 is CASSGLSNTEAFF. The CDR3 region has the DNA TGTGCCAGCAGTGGGCTCTCGAACACTGAAGCTTTCTTT.

CDR3 DNA sequence: TGTGCCAGCAGCCACAGGGGTCCCTTCTATGGCTACACCTTC. It specifies CASSHRGPFYGYTF. V gene TRBV11-1 combines with J gene TRBJ1-2; 7 bases are shared with TRBD1. This CDR3 is 14 amino acids long. The germline V gene encodes CDR1 SGHAT and CDR2 FQDESV (reference sequence). The junction had 7 bases not matched to a gene; V was cut back by 5 bases and J by 4 bases.

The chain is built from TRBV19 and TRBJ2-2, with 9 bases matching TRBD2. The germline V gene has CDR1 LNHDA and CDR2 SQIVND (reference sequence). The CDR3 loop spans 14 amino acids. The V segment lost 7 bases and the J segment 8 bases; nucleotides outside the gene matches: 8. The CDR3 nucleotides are TGTGCCAGTAAGGAGTTAGCGGGAGCTGGGGAGCTGTTTTTT. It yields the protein CASKELAGAGELFF.

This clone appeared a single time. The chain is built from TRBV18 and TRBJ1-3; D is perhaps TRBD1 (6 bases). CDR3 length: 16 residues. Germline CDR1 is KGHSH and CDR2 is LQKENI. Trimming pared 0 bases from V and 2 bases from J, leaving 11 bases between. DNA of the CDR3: TGTGCCAGCTCACCACCACAGGGTAGGGCTGGAAACACCATATATTTT. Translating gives CASSPPQGRAGNTIYF.

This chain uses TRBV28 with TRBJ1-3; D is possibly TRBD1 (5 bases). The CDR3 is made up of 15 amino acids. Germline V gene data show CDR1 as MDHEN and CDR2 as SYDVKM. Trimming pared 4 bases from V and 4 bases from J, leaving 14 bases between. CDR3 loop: CASSSPGTTGNTIYF. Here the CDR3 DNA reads TGTGCCAGCAGTTCCCCCGGGACTACGGGAAACACCATATATTTT.

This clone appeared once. This CDR3 reads CATSDPARSTGGTDTQYF. Here the CDR3 DNA reads TGTGCCACCAGTGATCCTGCTCGGTCGACAGGGGGAACAGATACGCAGTATTTT. The gene calls are TRBV24-1 and TRBJ2-3; 9 bases align to TRBD1. From germline, CDR1 is KGHDR and CDR2 SFDVKD. The CDR3 length is 18 residues. Losses at the gene ends were 3 bases for V and 3 bases for J; bases not matched to a gene: 12.

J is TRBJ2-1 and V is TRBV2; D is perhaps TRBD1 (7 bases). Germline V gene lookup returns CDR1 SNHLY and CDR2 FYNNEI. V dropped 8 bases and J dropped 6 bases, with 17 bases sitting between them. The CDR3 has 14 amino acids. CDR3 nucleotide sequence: TGTGCCAGCCGGGTCCAGGGGGGTCTCAATGAGCAGTTCTTC. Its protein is CASRVQGGLNEQFF. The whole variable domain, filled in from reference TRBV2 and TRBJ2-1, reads EPEVTQTPSHQVTQMGQEVILRCVPISNHLYFYWYRQILGQKVEFLVSFYNNEISEKSEIFDDQFSVERPDGSNFTLKIRSTKLEDSAMYFCASRVQGGLNEQFFGPGTRLTVL.

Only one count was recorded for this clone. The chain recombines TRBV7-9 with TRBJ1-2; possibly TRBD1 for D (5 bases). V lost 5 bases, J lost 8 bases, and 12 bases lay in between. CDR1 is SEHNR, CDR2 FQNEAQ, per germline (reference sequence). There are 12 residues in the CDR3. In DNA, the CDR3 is TGTGCCAGCAGCCTAACAGGCGGCGGCTACACCTTC. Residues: CASSLTGGGYTF.

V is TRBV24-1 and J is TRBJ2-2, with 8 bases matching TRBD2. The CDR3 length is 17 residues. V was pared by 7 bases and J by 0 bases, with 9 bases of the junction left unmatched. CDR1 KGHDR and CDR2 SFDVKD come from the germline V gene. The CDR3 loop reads CATSLSGTYANTGELFF. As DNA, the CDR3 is TGTGCCACCAGCCTTAGCGGGACCTACGCGAACACCGGGGAGCTGTTTTTT.

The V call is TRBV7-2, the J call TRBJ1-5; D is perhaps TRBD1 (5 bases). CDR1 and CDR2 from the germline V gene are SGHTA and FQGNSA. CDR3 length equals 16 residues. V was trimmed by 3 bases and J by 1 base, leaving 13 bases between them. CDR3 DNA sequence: TGTGCCAGCAGCTTCGGGCAGGGCCTGAGCAATCAGCCCCAGCATTTT. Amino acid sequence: CASSFGQGLSNQPQHF.

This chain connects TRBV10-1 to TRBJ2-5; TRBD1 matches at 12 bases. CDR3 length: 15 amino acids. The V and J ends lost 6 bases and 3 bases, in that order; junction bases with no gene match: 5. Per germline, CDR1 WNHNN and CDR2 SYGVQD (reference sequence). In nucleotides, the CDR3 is TGCGCCAGCAGCCGAGGGACAGGGGGCGAAGAGACCCAGTACTTC. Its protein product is CASSRGTGGEETQYF.

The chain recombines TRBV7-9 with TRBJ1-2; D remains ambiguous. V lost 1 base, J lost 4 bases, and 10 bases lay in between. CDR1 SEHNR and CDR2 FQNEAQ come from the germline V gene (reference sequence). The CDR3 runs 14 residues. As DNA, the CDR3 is TGTGCCAGCAGCTTAGGTACCGGTCTCTATGGCTACACCTTC. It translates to CASSLGTGLYGYTF.

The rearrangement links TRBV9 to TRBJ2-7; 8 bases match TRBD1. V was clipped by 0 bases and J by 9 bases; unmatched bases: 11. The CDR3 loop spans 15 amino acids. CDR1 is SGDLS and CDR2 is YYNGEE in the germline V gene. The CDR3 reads CASSVGEGQGSRQYF. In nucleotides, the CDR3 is TGTGCCAGCAGCGTAGGCGAAGGACAGGGAAGTCGGCAGTACTTC. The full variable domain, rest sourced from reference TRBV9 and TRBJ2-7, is DSGVTQTPKHLITATGQRVTLRCSPRSGDLSVYWYQQSLDQGLQFLIQYYNGEERAKGNILERFSAQQFPDLHSELNLSSLELGDSALYFCASSVGEGQGSRQYFGPGTRLTVT.

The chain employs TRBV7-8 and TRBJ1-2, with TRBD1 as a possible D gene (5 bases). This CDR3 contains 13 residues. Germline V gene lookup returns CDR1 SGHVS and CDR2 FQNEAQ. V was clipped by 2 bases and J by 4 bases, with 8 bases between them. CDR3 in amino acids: CASSLQGPYGYTF. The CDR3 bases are TGTGCCAGCAGCTTACAGGGCCCCTATGGCTACACCTTC.